Below, one TCR beta chain is given with its context. The identical CDR3 is also encoded by other nucleotide sequences in the sample. Clones were read by immunoSEQ multiplex PCR, and TCRdb kept only the in-frame ones, dropping some. The sample has some 1,900,000 clones, about 95% seen once; the top ten hold 0.95% to 1.5%. The data are from a study of shared clonotypes between healthy human individuals. Terminally differentiated effector memory CD45RA+ cells were left out of the naive CD8 fraction, which was CD45RO-negative and positively selected for CCR7. The CDR3 spans 11 residues. Germline lookup yields CDR1 MNHEY and CDR2 SVGAGI. V was trimmed by 5 bases and J by 6 bases, leaving 7 bases between them.

The receptor's source is a man between 18 and 35 years old in good health. The chain uses TRBV6-5 and TRBJ1-2; tentatively, D is TRBD1 (5 bases). Sequencing was performed on naive CD8+ T cells sorted from blood. The CDR3 here is CASSGGDGYTF. In DNA, the CDR3 is TGTGCCAGCAGTGGAGGGGATGGCTACACCTTC.